A selection of T cell receptor beta chains follows, all from one sample in a study of T cell responses to AZD1222 COVID-19 vaccine. The data were produced by immunoSEQ multiplex PCR, yet TCRdb's version contains in-frame clones alone and is incomplete. The sample lists about 200,000 clones, 90% to 95% occurring once. Material: peripheral blood, obtained 28 days after the second AZD1222 dose. The receptor set was obtained from an adult who received the AZD1222 COVID-19 vaccine. The CDR3 runs from the conserved cysteine through the conserved F or W. The order of the fields is CDR3 protein, CDR3 DNA, D gene, clone size, J gene, V gene. A D gene is named only where the DNA matches it firmly. Clone size is stated in some rows and not others, as once, few, many or a class when expanded.

CDR3: CASSLIPGQEQYF
DNA: TGTGCCAGCAGCTTAATCCCTGGACAAGAGCAGTACTTC
D: NA
size: once
J: TRBJ2-7
V: TRBV7-3

CDR3: CASSFITGGGGGAFF
DNA: TGTGCCAGCAGTTTTATTACAGGGGGCGGAGGTGGAGCTTTCTTT
D: TRBD1
size: once
J: TRBJ1-1
V: TRBV28

CDR3: CASEGDDYEQYF
DNA: TGTGCCAGTGAGGGGGATGATTACGAGCAGTACTTC
D: NA
size: NA
J: TRBJ2-7
V: TRBV14

CDR3: CAIVGRSNQPQHF
DNA: TGTGCCATAGTAGGGAGGAGCAATCAGCCCCAGCATTTT
D: NA
size: NA
J: TRBJ1-5
V: TRBV28

CDR3: CASSFSGRQAEQFF
DNA: TGCGCCAGCAGCTTCAGCGGGAGGCAGGCCGAGCAGTTCTTC
D: TRBD2
size: NA
J: TRBJ2-1
V: TRBV5-1

CDR3: CASSTDRVSTEAFF
DNA: TGTGCCAGCTCAACGGACAGGGTTAGCACTGAAGCTTTCTTT
D: TRBD1
size: NA
J: TRBJ1-1
V: TRBV18

CDR3: CASSVGSDRNTEAFF
DNA: TGTGCCAGCAGCGTAGGGTCCGACAGGAACACTGAAGCTTTCTTT
D: NA
size: NA
J: TRBJ1-1
V: TRBV9

CDR3: CASSQVHGSAYEQYF
DNA: TGTGCCAGCAGTCAGGTCCACGGGAGCGCCTACGAGCAGTACTTC
D: NA
size: NA
J: TRBJ2-7
V: TRBV6-2/TRBV6-3

CDR3: CASSFGQTPTNEKLFF
DNA: TGTGCCAGCAGCTTTGGGCAGACCCCAACTAATGAAAAACTGTTTTTT
D: NA
size: NA
J: TRBJ1-4
V: TRBV7-9

CDR3: CASREGSGELFF
DNA: TGTGCCAGCAGAGAAGGGTCCGGGGAGCTGTTTTTT
D: NA
size: NA
J: TRBJ2-2
V: TRBV9

CDR3: CASSGQGVIDEAFF
DNA: TGTGCCAGCAGCGGACAGGGGGTCATTGATGAAGCTTTCTTT
D: TRBD1
size: NA
J: TRBJ1-1
V: TRBV11-2

CDR3: CAIHTRGVETQYF
DNA: TGTGCCATCCACACCAGGGGGGTCGAGACCCAGTACTTC
D: NA
size: NA
J: TRBJ2-5
V: TRBV6-5

CDR3: CASKNSGASYEQYF
DNA: TGTGCCAGTAAAAATAGCGGGGCCTCCTACGAGCAGTACTTC
D: TRBD2
size: many
J: TRBJ2-7
V: TRBV19

CDR3: CATGEVRGGAGTGELFF
DNA: TGTGCCACCGGAGAGGTGAGGGGGGGCGCCGGCACCGGGGAGCTGTTTTTT
D: NA
size: NA
J: TRBJ2-2
V: TRBV24-1

CDR3: CSVAGGGETQYF
DNA: TGCAGCGTTGCGGGGGGCGGGGAGACCCAGTACTTC
D: NA
size: NA
J: TRBJ2-5
V: TRBV29-1

CDR3: CASSEGTGGNYEQYF
DNA: TGTGCCAGCAGTGAAGGGACAGGGGGGAACTACGAGCAGTACTTC
D: TRBD1
size: NA
J: TRBJ2-7
V: TRBV2

CDR3: CASTLGTLSSYEQYF
DNA: TGTGCCAGCACCCTCGGGACTCTTAGCTCCTACGAGCAGTACTTC
D: NA
size: NA
J: TRBJ2-7
V: TRBV28

CDR3: CASSPGSRTDTQYF
DNA: TGTGCCAGCAGCCCCGGGTCTCGCACAGATACGCAGTATTTT
D: NA
size: NA
J: TRBJ2-3
V: TRBV9

CDR3: CASSPGQGMGNYGYTF
DNA: TGTGCCAGCAGCCCGGGACAGGGAATGGGGAACTATGGCTACACCTTC
D: TRBD1
size: NA
J: TRBJ1-2
V: TRBV11-3

CDR3: CASSPGGTGNTIYF
DNA: TGCGCCAGCTCGCCAGGGGGAACTGGAAACACCATATATTTT
D: TRBD1
size: NA
J: TRBJ1-3
V: TRBV10-2

CDR3: CAISWGTEEETQYF
DNA: TGTGCCATCAGCTGGGGGACTGAGGAAGAGACCCAGTACTTC
D: NA
size: NA
J: TRBJ2-5
V: TRBV10-3

CDR3: CASSLKASGYNEQFF
DNA: TGTGCCAGCAGTTTAAAGGCTAGCGGGTACAATGAGCAGTTCTTC
D: TRBD2
size: NA
J: TRBJ2-1
V: TRBV28

CDR3: CASSLGDRGKEQYF
DNA: TGTGCCAGCAGCTTGGGGGACAGAGGGAAAGAGCAGTACTTC
D: TRBD1
size: NA
J: TRBJ2-7
V: TRBV5-8

CDR3: CASSLSLAGGPYEQFF
DNA: TGTGCCAGCAGCTTATCTCTAGCGGGAGGGCCCTATGAGCAGTTCTTC
D: TRBD2
size: NA
J: TRBJ2-1
V: TRBV7-2

CDR3: CASRLTARGRTETQYF
DNA: TGTGCCAGCAGATTAACGGCCAGGGGGCGCACAGAGACCCAGTACTTC
D: TRBD1
size: once
J: TRBJ2-5
V: TRBV5-6

CDR3: CASSLGLTSYEQYF
DNA: TGTGCCAGCAGCTTAGGACTGACGTCCTACGAGCAGTACTTC
D: NA
size: NA
J: TRBJ2-7
V: TRBV11-2

CDR3: CASSPAPRGGQPQHF
DNA: TGTGCCAGCAGTCCCGCGCCCCGAGGTGGTCAGCCCCAGCATTTT
D: NA
size: NA
J: TRBJ1-5
V: TRBV6-5

CDR3: CASSFQTGLGQRNEQFF
DNA: TGTGCCAGCAGCTTCCAAACGGGACTAGGGCAACGCAATGAGCAGTTCTTC
D: TRBD2
size: once
J: TRBJ2-1
V: TRBV13

CDR3: CASSYFDQPQHF
DNA: TGTGCCAGCAGTTACTTCGATCAGCCCCAGCATTTT
D: NA
size: NA
J: TRBJ1-5
V: TRBV6-2/TRBV6-3

CDR3: CASSLTTGANEKLFF
DNA: TGTGCCAGCAGCTTGACGACAGGGGCAAATGAAAAACTGTTTTTT
D: TRBD1
size: NA
J: TRBJ1-4
V: TRBV7-9

CDR3: CASSRQAGNSPLHF
DNA: TGTGCCAGCAGCCGACAGGCCGGGAATTCACCCCTCCACTTT
D: NA
size: once
J: TRBJ1-6
V: TRBV6-5

CDR3: CAISEREGVDEQFF
DNA: TGTGCCATCAGTGAGCGGGAGGGTGTGGATGAGCAGTTCTTC
D: TRBD2
size: NA
J: TRBJ2-1
V: TRBV10-3

CDR3: CASSQVGIWGLRDTEAFF
DNA: TGTGCCAGCAGCCAAGTCGGAATCTGGGGGTTGAGAGACACTGAAGCTTTCTTT
D: NA
size: NA
J: TRBJ1-1
V: TRBV14

CDR3: CAIPASGSYEQYF
DNA: TGTGCCATCCCCGCTAGCGGGAGTTACGAGCAGTACTTC
D: TRBD2
size: NA
J: TRBJ2-7
V: TRBV5-8

CDR3: CASSVAGLAGGPYEQYF
DNA: TGTGCCAGCAGCGTAGCTGGACTAGCGGGAGGGCCCTACGAGCAGTACTTC
D: TRBD2
size: NA
J: TRBJ2-7
V: TRBV9

CDR3: CASSSPGRNYGYTF
DNA: TGTGCCAGCAGCTCTCCGGGGCGAAACTATGGCTACACCTTC
D: NA
size: NA
J: TRBJ1-2
V: TRBV7-2

CDR3: CASSANYEQYF
DNA: TGCGCCAGCAGCGCCAACTACGAGCAGTACTTC
D: NA
size: NA
J: TRBJ2-7
V: TRBV5-1

CDR3: CASSQSGNYGYTF
DNA: TGTGCCAGCAGCCAATCTGGGAACTATGGCTACACCTTC
D: NA
size: many
J: TRBJ1-2
V: TRBV4-2

CDR3: CASSLKTAYGYTF
DNA: TGTGCCAGCAGCCTTAAGACAGCCTATGGCTACACCTTC
D: NA
size: NA
J: TRBJ1-2
V: TRBV5-4

CDR3: CASSQSFGTSGSGELFF
DNA: TGTGCCAGCAGCCAATCCTTCGGGACTAGCGGGAGCGGGGAGCTGTTTTTT
D: TRBD2
size: NA
J: TRBJ2-2
V: TRBV3-1/TRBV3-2